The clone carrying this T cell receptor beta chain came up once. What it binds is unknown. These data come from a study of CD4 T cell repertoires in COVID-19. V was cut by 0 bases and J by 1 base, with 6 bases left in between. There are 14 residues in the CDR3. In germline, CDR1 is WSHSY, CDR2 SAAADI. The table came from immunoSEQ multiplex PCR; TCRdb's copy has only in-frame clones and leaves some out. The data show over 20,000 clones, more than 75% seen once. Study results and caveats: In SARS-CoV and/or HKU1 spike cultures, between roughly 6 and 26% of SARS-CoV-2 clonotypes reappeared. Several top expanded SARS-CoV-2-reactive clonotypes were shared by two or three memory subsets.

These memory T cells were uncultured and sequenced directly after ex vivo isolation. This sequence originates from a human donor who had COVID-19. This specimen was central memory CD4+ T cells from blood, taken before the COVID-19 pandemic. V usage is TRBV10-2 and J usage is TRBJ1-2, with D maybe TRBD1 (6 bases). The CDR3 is CASSESGGNYGYTF. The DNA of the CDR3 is TGCGCCAGCAGTGAGTCAGGGGGTAACTATGGCTACACCTTC.